The clone carrying this T cell receptor beta chain turned up a few times. Each CDR3 protein gets one entry after TCRdb re-called the PCR reads with MiXCR. Of roughly 630,000 distinct CDR3 sequences in the sample, less than 30% were seen once. The germline V gene encodes CDR1 SGHRS and CDR2 YFSETQ. The V and J ends lost 4 bases and 8 bases, in that order; junction bases with no gene match: 7. This CDR3 spans 14 amino acids. The sample belongs to a study of molecular identifiers for immune sequencing clone quantification. The rearrangement joins TRBV5-1 to TRBJ2-1, with 9 bases identical to TRBD2. This sequence was found in a human donor in good health. Some libraries in this study had Jurkat cell RNA spiked in. The sequenced sample consisted of naive CD8+ T cells from blood, with Jurkat cell RNA spiked in. Subset of the sample: FACS-sorted CD8+CD4-CCR7+CD45RA+ naive T cells. This CDR3 reads CASSPGTSLYEQFF. The CDR3 DNA follows: TGCGCCAGCAGCCCCGGGACTAGCTTGTATGAGCAGTTCTTC.